A selection of T cell receptor beta chains follows, all from one sample in a study of early T cells in non-severe SARS-CoV-2 infection. TCRdb recomputed calls from the 5' RACE reads with MiXCR, one row per CDR3 protein. The sample shows about 50,000 distinct CDR3 sequences, 5.4% of them seen only once. The sequences come from whole blood, collected at baseline. The source of these receptors is an adult who was a healthcare worker with PCR-confirmed SARS-CoV-2 infection or an uninfected control (not recorded which). The CDR3 runs from the conserved cysteine through the conserved F or W. A D gene is named only where the DNA matches it firmly. Some rows mark clone size as missing; the rest say once, few, many or name a class of expanded clone.

v_gene	j_gene	abundance	d_gene	CDR3nt	CDR3aa
TRBV6-1	TRBJ1-6	many	NA	TGTGCCAGCATGACTCTTGGCGGGCGTTCACCCCTCCACTTT	CASMTLGGRSPLHF
TRBV19	TRBJ1-4	few	NA	TGTGCCACCACCAGCGGGGCCGAAAAACTGTTTTTT	CATTSGAEKLFF
TRBV7-8	TRBJ1-5	NA	TRBD1	TGTGCCAGCAGCGACGTCGACAGGGACGGCAATCAGCCCCAGCATTTT	CASSDVDRDGNQPQHF
TRBV28	TRBJ2-2	many	TRBD1	TGTGCCAGCAGACGACAGGGGGCCTTGGGCACCGGGGAGCTGTTTTTT	CASRRQGALGTGELFF
TRBV6-7	TRBJ2-7	many	NA	TGTGCCAGCAGTTACCCCTGGCGGGCCCACCCGTCGGGATCCTACGAGCAGTACTTC	CASSYPWRAHPSGSYEQYF
TRBV11-2	TRBJ2-1	many	NA	TGTGCCAGCAGCGCCCAGTCTGGGGACCTTGAGCAGTTCTTC	CASSAQSGDLEQFF
TRBV10-3	TRBJ2-1	many	TRBD2	TGTGCCATCAGTGAGTTTTTAGCGGGGGGTTACTACAATGAGCAGTTCTTC	CAISEFLAGGYYNEQFF
TRBV28	TRBJ2-7	many	NA	TGTGCCAGCATGCAGGGTACCTCCTACGAGCAGTACTTC	CASMQGTSYEQYF
TRBV19	TRBJ1-1	many	NA	TGTGCCAGTAGTAACGGCTACACTGAAGCTTTCTTT	CASSNGYTEAFF
TRBV6-4	TRBJ2-1	many	TRBD1	TGTGCCAGCGGTGGACAGGGTTTCGATGAGCAGTTCTTC	CASGGQGFDEQFF
TRBV2	TRBJ2-5	many	TRBD2	TGTGCCAGCAGTACGGGGGGAGAGACCCAGTACTTC	CASSTGGETQYF
TRBV28	TRBJ2-3	many	NA	TGTGCCACCGGACCAACTAGGCGACTCACAGATACGCAGTATTTT	CATGPTRRLTDTQYF
TRBV10-3	TRBJ1-1	many	NA	TGTGCCATCAGTGAGCGGCACTTGAACACTGAAGCTTTCTTT	CAISERHLNTEAFF
TRBV29-1	TRBJ2-7	many	NA	TGCAGCGTTGAGTGGCAGGCTGGCGAGCAGTACTTC	CSVEWQAGEQYF
TRBV24-1	TRBJ2-1	many	NA	TGTGCCACCAGCGGGACTGCCAATGAGCAGTTCTTC	CATSGTANEQFF
TRBV4-1	TRBJ2-3	NA	TRBD2	TGCGCCAGCAGCCAAGAAGGATCGCCTAGCGGGAGGGCAGAAACAGATACGCAGTATTTT	CASSQEGSPSGRAETDTQYF
TRBV25-1	TRBJ2-3	NA	TRBD2	TGTGCCAGCAGTGACCCCGGACTAGCGGGAGAGAGAGATACGCAGTATTTT	CASSDPGLAGERDTQYF
TRBV25-1	TRBJ1-4	many	TRBD1	TGTGCCAGCAGTGAGACAGGGGGAGGTGAAAAACTGTTTTTT	CASSETGGGEKLFF
TRBV6-2/TRBV6-3	TRBJ1-5	NA	NA	TGTGCCAGCAGGCAGGTTACTCAGCCCCAGCATTTT	CASRQVTQPQHF
TRBV6-6	TRBJ1-1	few	TRBD1	TGTGCCAGCAGACAGGGACAGATTAACACTGAAGCTTTCTTT	CASRQGQINTEAFF
TRBV6-1	TRBJ2-3	many	NA	TGTGCCAGCAGTGAAGCGCTCTATACGCAGTATTTT	CASSEALYTQYF
TRBV6-5	TRBJ1-2	many	NA	TGTGCCAGCAGTTACGGGGAGGGTCGGAATGGCTACACCTTC	CASSYGEGRNGYTF
TRBV20-1	TRBJ2-7	few	NA	TGCAGTGCTAGAGATTGGGTAGCACAGTACGAGCAGTACTTC	CSARDWVAQYEQYF
TRBV12-3/TRBV12-4	TRBJ1-2	many	NA	TGTGCCAGCAGTTTTGTTGGCGGAGCTAACTATGGCTACACCTTC	CASSFVGGANYGYTF
TRBV6-6	TRBJ2-7	many	TRBD2	TGTGCCAGCAGTTACTTGGGGAGCGCTAGCGGGAAATTTGCCTACGAGCAGTACTTC	CASSYLGSASGKFAYEQYF
TRBV7-2	TRBJ2-1	many	TRBD1	TGTGCCAGCACCTGGACAGGGGGAGGGCAAAGTGAGCAGTTCTTC	CASTWTGGGQSEQFF
TRBV18	TRBJ2-1	many	NA	TGTGCCAGCTCACCCCGTGCAGGGGCGGGAGAGGGTGAGCAGTTCTTC	CASSPRAGAGEGEQFF
TRBV6-5	TRBJ2-1	many	NA	TGTGCCAGCAGTTATGGGGGGAGCTCCTACAATGAGCAGTTCTTC	CASSYGGSSYNEQFF
TRBV2	TRBJ2-7	many	NA	TGTGCCAGCAGTGAAACTAGATATTCCTACGAGCAGTACTTC	CASSETRYSYEQYF
TRBV10-3	TRBJ2-7	many	NA	TGTGCCATCAGTGATAGGGGGGACTCAGGCGAGCAGTACTTC	CAISDRGDSGEQYF
TRBV7-4	TRBJ2-7	many	NA	TGTGCCAGCAGCTTTCACAAGGGCGCCTACGAGCAGTACTTC	CASSFHKGAYEQYF
TRBV6-5	TRBJ2-3	many	TRBD1	TGTGCCAGCAGTTACTCCGGACAGGGGACGGGGACAGATACGCAGTATTTT	CASSYSGQGTGTDTQYF
TRBV28	TRBJ2-7	many	TRBD1	TGTGCCAGCAGACTCGACAGGGGCCACGAGCAGTACTTC	CASRLDRGHEQYF
TRBV29-1	TRBJ1-2	many	TRBD1	TGCAGCGTTGAAGTAGCGTCGGGACAGGCGGATGGCTACACCTTC	CSVEVASGQADGYTF
TRBV29-1	TRBJ2-7	NA	TRBD1	TGCAGCGTGGGACAGGGGGCGGGCTACGAGCAGTACTTC	CSVGQGAGYEQYF
TRBV6-1	TRBJ2-4	many	NA	TGTGCCAGCAGTGCTCCCTTCGCTTCGGCCAAAAACATTCAGTACTTC	CASSAPFASAKNIQYF
TRBV4-1	TRBJ1-2	many	NA	TGCGCCAGCAGCCAAGAACACGGCAAGAACTATGGCTACACCTTC	CASSQEHGKNYGYTF